This note documents a single TCR beta chain sequence. The specificity of this receptor is unknown. No clone much larger than this one lies a single base away; base qualities are absent. Participants in the prospective study were enrolled through a virtual design, were aged about 18 to 100 years, and lived in 20 to 30 United States geographic areas. In the prospective study, participants were assigned to cohorts based on the clinical history participants reported in a screening survey and a study questionnaire. Recovered participants in ImmuneRACE Cohort 3 were defined as having two consecutive negative NP/OP PCR tests, clearance from a healthcare professional, or resolution of symptoms. In the prospective study, mobile phlebotomists collected whole blood, serum and a nasopharyngeal or oropharyngeal swab from each participant. Over a roughly 2-month period, participants in the prospective study had the option of providing additional blood draws and questionnaires. Prospective study blood samples were shipped either frozen or at room temperature before DNA extraction.

The data were obtained in a study of blood T cell repertoires in COVID-19 (dated by TCRdb to between 2020 and 2021). With regard to the full study: The collaborator samples originated in the United States, Italy and Spain and spanned the acute and convalescent phases of COVID-19. The material from the prospective study consisted of cDNA or gDNA derived from T cells, B-cell-depleted T cells, or PBMCs. Deeply sampled blood TCRbeta repertoires from subjects exposed to, actively infected with, or recovered from COVID-19 were included in the dataset. The repertoires were released in a freely available public database meant as a resource for research on the immune response to SARS-CoV-2. The samples were drawn from two sources: the first 160 participants of the ongoing ImmuneRACE study, and approximately 1,300 subjects contributed by 6 global collaborators. Nearly every sample came with metadata listing a de-identified subject ID, COVID-19 status, age in years and sex. Where available, HLA class I and class II types were obtained from metadata supplied by the sample provider rather than from assay-based typing. Findings and caveats that apply to the study as a whole: The amount of clinical and demographic metadata varied by source and participant and was provided uncurated.

According to the germline V gene (reference sequence), CDR1 reads GTSNPN and CDR2 reads SVGIG. Taken from cysteine to phenylalanine, the CDR3 has 14 residues. The kept DNA is CDR3 alone, 42 bases in frame from the first base. V and J lose 2 bases and 3 bases, and a span of 10 bases separates them. TCRbeta CDR3 regions were amplified from genomic DNA by means of the immunoSEQ Assay, a bias-controlled multiplex PCR. Turning to the authors' computational methods: The number of nucleated cells in each sample was estimated from the amplification of reference gene primers within the assay. To quantify the absolute abundance of each unique TCRbeta CDR3 rearrangement, sequence reads were collapsed and filtered. For each sample, productive Simpson clonality was calculated by taking the square root of Simpson's diversity index across productive rearrangements. The immuneACCESS repertoire file appears here via TCRdb, limited to in-frame rearrangements. These files lack a portion of the clones; in checked studies, under half of the deficit traces to unresolved V genes, and the cause of the others is not known. The DNA gave D and trimming, while V, J and clone size come from that table. The sample table shows approximately 300,000 clones, and around 86% are seen once. Around 9.3% of the sample comes from the top ten.

Recombination connected TRBV30 to TRBJ2-2; TRBD1 is possibly the D segment (6 matching bases). Sequenced input: PBMCs or T cells enriched from blood (not recorded which). The TCR comes from a woman younger than 30 who had recovered from COVID-19. Read as DNA, the sequence is TGTGCCTGGAGTAGTGGGGGCTACACCGGGGAGCTGTTTTTT. Translated, it gives CAWSSGGYTGELFF.